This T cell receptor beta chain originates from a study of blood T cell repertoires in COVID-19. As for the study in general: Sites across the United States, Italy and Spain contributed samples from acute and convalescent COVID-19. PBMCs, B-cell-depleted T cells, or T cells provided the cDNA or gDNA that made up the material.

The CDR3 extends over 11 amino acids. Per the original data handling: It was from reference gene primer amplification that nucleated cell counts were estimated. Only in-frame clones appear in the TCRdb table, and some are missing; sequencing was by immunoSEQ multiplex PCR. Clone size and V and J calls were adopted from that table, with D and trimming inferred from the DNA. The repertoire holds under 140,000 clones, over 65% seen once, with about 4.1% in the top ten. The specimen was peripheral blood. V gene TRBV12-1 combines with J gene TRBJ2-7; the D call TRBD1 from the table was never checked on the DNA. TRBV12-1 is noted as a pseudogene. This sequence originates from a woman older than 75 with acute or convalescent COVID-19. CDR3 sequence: CASYIRHEQYF. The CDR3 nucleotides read TGTGCCAGCTACATTCGCCACGAGCAGTACTTC.